This T cell receptor beta chain originates from a study of radiation and T cells in renal cell carcinoma. Overall study results and limits: Baseline intratumoral clonotype presence is unknown without pretreatment biopsies.

Produced via immunoSEQ multiplex PCR; TCRdb's table is partial and in-frame only. The sample records some 100,000 clones, about 79% being singletons. On this clone itself: Its specificity is not known.

The sample's time point: baseline pretreatment blood. As for treatment: 15 Gy SBRT to primary tumor, nephrectomy 4 weeks later. Serial blood draws occurred at baseline and 2 and 4 weeks post-SBRT. Clear cell pathology was present in this patient's renal cell carcinoma. CDR3 length: 16 amino acids. The germline V gene has CDR1 SGHTA and CDR2 FQGNSA. V lost 4 bases to trimming and J lost 4 bases, with 16 bases between them. V is TRBV7-2 and J is TRBJ2-2; D call uncertain. This specimen consisted of blood, obtained from a patient whose treatment included radiotherapy and nephrectomy. The receptor's source is a man aged 55-75 years with renal cell carcinoma. The CDR3: CASSSAAGVLTGELFF. The CDR3 coding sequence is TGTGCCAGCAGCTCCGCCGCTGGAGTACTCACCGGGGAGCTGTTTTTT. The complete variable domain, with remaining parts taken from reference TRBV7-2 and TRBJ2-2, reads GAGVSQSPSNKVTEKGKDVELRCDPISGHTALYWYRQSLGQGLEFLIYFQGNSAPDKSGLPSDRFSAERTGGSVSTLTIQRTQQEDSAVYLCASSSAAGVLTGELFFGEGSRLTVL.